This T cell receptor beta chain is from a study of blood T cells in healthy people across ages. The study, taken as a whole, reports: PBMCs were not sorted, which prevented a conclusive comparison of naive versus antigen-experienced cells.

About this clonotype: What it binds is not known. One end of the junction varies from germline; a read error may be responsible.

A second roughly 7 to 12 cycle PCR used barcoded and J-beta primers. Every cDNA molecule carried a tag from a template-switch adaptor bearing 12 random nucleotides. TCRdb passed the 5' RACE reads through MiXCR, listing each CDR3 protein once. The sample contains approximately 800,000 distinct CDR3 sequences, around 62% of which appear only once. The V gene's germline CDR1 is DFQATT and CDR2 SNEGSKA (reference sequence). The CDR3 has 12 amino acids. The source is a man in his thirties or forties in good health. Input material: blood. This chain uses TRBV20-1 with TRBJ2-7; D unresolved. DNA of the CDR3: TGCAGTGCTAGAGTCCCGGCCTACGTGCAGTACTTC. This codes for CSARVPAYVQYF.